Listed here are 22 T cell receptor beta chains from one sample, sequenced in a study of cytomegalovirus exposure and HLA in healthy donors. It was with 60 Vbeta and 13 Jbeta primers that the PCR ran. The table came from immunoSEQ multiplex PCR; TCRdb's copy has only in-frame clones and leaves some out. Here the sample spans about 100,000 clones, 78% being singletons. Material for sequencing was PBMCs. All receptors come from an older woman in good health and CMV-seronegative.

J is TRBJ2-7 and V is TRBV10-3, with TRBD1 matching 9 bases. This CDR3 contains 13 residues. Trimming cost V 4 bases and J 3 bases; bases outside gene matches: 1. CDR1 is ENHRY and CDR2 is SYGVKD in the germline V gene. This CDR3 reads CAISGTGDYEQYF. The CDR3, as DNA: TGTGCCATCAGTGGGACAGGGGACTACGAGCAGTACTTC.

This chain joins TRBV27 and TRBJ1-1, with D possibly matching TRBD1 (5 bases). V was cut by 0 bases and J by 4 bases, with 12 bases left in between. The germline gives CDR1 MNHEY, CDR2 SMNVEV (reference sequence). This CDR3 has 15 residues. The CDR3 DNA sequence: TGTGCCAGCAGTTTATCGTGGGGCACGGGCACTGAAGCTTTCTTT. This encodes CASSLSWGTGTEAFF.

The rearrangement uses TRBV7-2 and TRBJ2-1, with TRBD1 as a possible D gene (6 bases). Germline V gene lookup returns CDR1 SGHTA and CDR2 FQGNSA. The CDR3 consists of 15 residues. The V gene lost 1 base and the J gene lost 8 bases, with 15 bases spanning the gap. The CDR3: CASSLVSGVSDEQFF. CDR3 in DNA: TGTGCCAGCAGCTTAGTGTCAGGGGTAAGCGATGAGCAGTTCTTC.

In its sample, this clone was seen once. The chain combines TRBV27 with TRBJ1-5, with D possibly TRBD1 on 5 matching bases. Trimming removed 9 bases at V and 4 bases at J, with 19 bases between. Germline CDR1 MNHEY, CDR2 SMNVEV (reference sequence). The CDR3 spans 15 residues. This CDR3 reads CASAPQGSGNQPQHF. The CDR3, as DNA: TGTGCCAGTGCCCCCCAGGGTAGTGGAAATCAGCCCCAGCATTTT.

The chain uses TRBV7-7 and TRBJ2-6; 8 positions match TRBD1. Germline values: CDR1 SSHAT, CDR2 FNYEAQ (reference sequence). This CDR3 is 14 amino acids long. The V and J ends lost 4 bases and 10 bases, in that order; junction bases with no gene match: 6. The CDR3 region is CASSSGDRQNVLTF. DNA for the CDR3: TGTGCCAGCAGCTCCGGGGACAGGCAAAACGTCCTGACTTTC.

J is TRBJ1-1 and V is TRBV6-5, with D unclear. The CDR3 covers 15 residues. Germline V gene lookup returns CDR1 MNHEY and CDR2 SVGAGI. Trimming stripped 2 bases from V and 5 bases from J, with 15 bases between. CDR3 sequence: CASSYGSDIQTEAFF. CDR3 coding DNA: TGTGCCAGCAGTTACGGTTCCGACATTCAGACTGAAGCTTTCTTT.

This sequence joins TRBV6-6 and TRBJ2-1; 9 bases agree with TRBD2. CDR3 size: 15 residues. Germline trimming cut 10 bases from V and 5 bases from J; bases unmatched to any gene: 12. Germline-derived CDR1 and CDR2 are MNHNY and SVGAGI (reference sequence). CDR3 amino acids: CATQREASGDNEQFF. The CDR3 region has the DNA TGTGCCACCCAGCGGGAGGCTAGCGGAGACAATGAGCAGTTCTTC.

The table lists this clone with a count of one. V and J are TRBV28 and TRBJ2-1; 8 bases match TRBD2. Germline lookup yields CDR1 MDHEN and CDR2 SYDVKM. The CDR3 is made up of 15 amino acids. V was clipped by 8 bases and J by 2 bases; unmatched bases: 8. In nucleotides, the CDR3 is TGTGCCAGCGGTGTAGCGGGACTTACCTACAATGAGCAGTTCTTC. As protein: CASGVAGLTYNEQFF.

Written as DNA, the CDR3 is TGCGCCAGCAGCTTGTCTCCAGGGATGAACACTGAAGCTTTCTTT. It encodes CASSLSPGMNTEAFF. V usage is TRBV5-1 and J usage is TRBJ1-1; a possible D gene is TRBD1 (5 bases). Germline values: CDR1 SGHRS, CDR2 YFSETQ. Trimming removed 1 base at V and 0 bases at J, with 10 bases between. CDR3 length equals 15 residues.

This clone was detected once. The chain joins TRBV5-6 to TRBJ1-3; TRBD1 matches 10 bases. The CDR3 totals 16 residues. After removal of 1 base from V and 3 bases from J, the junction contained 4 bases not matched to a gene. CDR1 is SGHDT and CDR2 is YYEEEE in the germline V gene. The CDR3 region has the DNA TGTGCCAGCAGCTTGAGACAGGGGGCGGTTGGAAACACCATATATTTT. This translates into CASSLRQGAVGNTIYF.

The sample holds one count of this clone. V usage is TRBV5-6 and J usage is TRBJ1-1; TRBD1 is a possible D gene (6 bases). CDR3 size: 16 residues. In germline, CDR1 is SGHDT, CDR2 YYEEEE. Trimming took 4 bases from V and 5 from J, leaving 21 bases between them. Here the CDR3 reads CASSLGGGDFGTEAFF. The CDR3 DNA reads TGTGCCAGCAGCCTGGGAGGGGGGGATTTTGGGACTGAAGCTTTCTTT.

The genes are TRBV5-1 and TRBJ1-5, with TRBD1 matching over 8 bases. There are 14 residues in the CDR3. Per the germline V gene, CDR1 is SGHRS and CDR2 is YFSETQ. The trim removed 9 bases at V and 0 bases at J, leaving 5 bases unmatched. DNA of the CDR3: TGCGCCACCCGCGGACAGGGTAGCAATCAGCCCCAGCATTTT. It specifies CATRGQGSNQPQHF.

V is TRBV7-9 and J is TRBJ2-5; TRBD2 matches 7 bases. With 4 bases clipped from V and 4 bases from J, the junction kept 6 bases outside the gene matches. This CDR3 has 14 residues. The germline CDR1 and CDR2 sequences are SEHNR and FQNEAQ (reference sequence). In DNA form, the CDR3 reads TGTGCCAGCAGCTCCGGTCCGGGGGGAGAGACCCAGTACTTC. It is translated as CASSSGPGGETQYF.

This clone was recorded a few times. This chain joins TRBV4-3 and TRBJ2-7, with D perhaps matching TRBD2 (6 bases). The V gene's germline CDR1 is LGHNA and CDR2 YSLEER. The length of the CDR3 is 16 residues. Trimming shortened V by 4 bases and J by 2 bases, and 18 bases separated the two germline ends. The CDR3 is CASSPLAGTGTYEQYF. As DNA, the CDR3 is TGCGCCAGCAGCCCCCTCGCGGGGACTGGTACCTACGAGCAGTACTTC.

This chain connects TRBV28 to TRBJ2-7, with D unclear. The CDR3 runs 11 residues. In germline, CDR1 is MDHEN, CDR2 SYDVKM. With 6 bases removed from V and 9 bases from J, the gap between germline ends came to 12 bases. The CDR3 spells CASRSETGQYF. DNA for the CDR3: TGTGCCAGCAGGAGTGAGACGGGGCAGTACTTC.

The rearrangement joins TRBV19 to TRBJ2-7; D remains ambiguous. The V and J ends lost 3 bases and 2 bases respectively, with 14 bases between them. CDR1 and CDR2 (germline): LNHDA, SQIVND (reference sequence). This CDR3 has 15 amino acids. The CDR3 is CASSIWASPPYEQYF. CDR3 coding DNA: TGTGCCAGTAGTATCTGGGCGAGCCCTCCCTACGAGCAGTACTTC.

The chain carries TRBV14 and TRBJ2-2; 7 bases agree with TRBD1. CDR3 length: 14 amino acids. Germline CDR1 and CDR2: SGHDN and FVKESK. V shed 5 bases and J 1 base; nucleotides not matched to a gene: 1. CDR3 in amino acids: CASSRQGNTGELFF. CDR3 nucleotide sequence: TGTGCCAGCAGCAGACAGGGGAACACCGGGGAGCTGTTTTTT. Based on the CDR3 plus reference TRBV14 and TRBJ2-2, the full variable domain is EAGVTQFPSHSVIEKGQTVTLRCDPISGHDNLYWYRRVMGKEIKFLLHFVKESKQDESGMPNNRFLAERTGGTYSTLKVQPAELEDSGVYFCASSRQGNTGELFFGEGSRLTVL.

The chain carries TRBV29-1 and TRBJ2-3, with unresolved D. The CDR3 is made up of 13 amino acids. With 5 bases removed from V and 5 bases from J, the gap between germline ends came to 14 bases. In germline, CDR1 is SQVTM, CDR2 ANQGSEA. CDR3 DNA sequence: TGCAGCGTTCCTGGGCCTAACCGAGATACGCAGTATTTT. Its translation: CSVPGPNRDTQYF.

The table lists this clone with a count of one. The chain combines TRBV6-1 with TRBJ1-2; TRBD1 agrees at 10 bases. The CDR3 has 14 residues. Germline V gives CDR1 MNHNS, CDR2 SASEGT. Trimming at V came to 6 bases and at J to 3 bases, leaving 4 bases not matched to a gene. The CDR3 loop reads CASRRTGGDYGYTF. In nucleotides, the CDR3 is TGTGCCAGCAGGAGGACAGGGGGGGACTATGGCTACACCTTC.

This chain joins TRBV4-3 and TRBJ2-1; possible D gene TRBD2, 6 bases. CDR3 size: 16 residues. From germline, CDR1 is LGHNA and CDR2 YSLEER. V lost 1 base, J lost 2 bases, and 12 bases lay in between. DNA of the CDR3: TGCGCCAGCAGCCAAGGCCGCGGAGGGCCCTACAATGAGCAGTTCTTC. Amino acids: CASSQGRGGPYNEQFF.

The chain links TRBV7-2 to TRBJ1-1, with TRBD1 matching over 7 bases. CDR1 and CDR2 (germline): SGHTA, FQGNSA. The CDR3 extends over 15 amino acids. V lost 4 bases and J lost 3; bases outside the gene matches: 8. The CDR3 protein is CASSSTGAAYTEAFF. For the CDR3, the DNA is TGTGCCAGCAGCTCCACAGGGGCGGCCTACACTGAAGCTTTCTTT.

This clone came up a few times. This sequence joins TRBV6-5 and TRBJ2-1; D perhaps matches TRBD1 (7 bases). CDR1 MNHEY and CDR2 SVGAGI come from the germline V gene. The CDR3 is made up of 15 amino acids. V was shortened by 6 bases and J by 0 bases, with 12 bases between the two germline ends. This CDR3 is CASSSGGSSYNEQFF. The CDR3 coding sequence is TGTGCCAGCAGCTCAGGGGGGAGCTCCTACAATGAGCAGTTCTTC.